These T cell receptor beta chains were read from a single sample in a study of blood T cell repertoires in COVID-19. The data were produced by immunoSEQ multiplex PCR, yet TCRdb's version contains in-frame clones alone and is incomplete. The data show some 490,000 clones, 80% to 90% seen once. The specimen sequenced was PBMCs or T cells enriched from blood (not recorded which). Every receptor here comes from a woman aged 55-75 years who had recovered from COVID-19. The CDR3 runs from the conserved cysteine through the conserved F or W. A D gene is named only where the DNA matches it firmly. Only part of the rows carry a size: once, few, many, or a class if the clone is expanded.

j_call | d_call | clone_size | v_call | cdr3_nt | cdr3_aa
TRBJ1-4 | TRBD1 | . | TRBV6-6 | TGTGCCAGCAACCGGGGACAGGGGCTTGAAAAACTGTTTTTT | CASNRGQGLEKLFF
TRBJ2-3 | TRBD2 | . | TRBV15 | TGTGCCACCAGCAGAGATCAAGGCGTGGCGGGGGGGATGAGAGGTACGCAGTATTTT | CATSRDQGVAGGMRGTQYF
TRBJ1-6 | . | . | TRBV27 | TGTGCCAGCAGTTTATCCCCGTATTCACCCCTCCACTTT | CASSLSPYSPLHF
TRBJ2-3 | TRBD2 | . | TRBV5-4 | TGTGCCAGCACCGGGACTAGCGGGGGGTGGGGCACAGATACGCAGTATTTT | CASTGTSGGWGTDTQYF
TRBJ2-3 | TRBD2 | . | TRBV6-1 | TGTGCCAGCAGTGAGCGAACGGGGGGGACGGGCACAGATACGCAGTATTTT | CASSERTGGTGTDTQYF
TRBJ1-2 | . | . | TRBV6-4 | TGTGCCAGCAGCCAACAGCTAAACTATGGCTACACCTTC | CASSQQLNYGYTF
TRBJ2-3 | TRBD2 | once | TRBV29-1 | TGCAGCGCGGGGGAGGGGTCAGGAAGGACAGATACGCAGTATTTT | CSAGEGSGRTDTQYF
TRBJ1-4 | . | . | TRBV9 | TGTGCCAGCAGCGCCCGACAATTTCCGGATGAAAAACTGTTTTTT | CASSARQFPDEKLFF
TRBJ1-1 | . | . | TRBV7-9 | TGTGCCAGCAGCTTATCGGCAGGGTCGAACACTGAAGCTTTCTTT | CASSLSAGSNTEAFF
TRBJ2-5 | TRBD2 | . | TRBV27 | TGTGCCAGCAGTTCCGGGACTACCCCCAGGACCCAGTACTTC | CASSSGTTPRTQYF
TRBJ1-2 | TRBD1 | . | TRBV19 | TGTGCCAGTAGTATAGCCGGGACAGGCTATGGCTACACCTTC | CASSIAGTGYGYTF
TRBJ2-2 | TRBD1 | once | TRBV11-2 | TGTGCCAGCAGCTTACTGGGACAGGGGGCTTCCGGGGAGCTGTTTTTT | CASSLLGQGASGELFF
TRBJ2-5 | . | . | TRBV11-2 | TGTGCCAGCAGCTTAGCAGTAACCCTGCCGGGACAAGAGACCCAGTACTTC | CASSLAVTLPGQETQYF
TRBJ2-2 | TRBD1 | once | TRBV19 | TGTGCCAGTACCATACAGGGGGCAGGGACCGGGGAGCTGTTTTTT | CASTIQGAGTGELFF
TRBJ1-1 | . | . | TRBV18 | TGTGCCAGCTCGACGAAGGGGGACGGGAACACTGAAGCTTTCTTT | CASSTKGDGNTEAFF
TRBJ1-6 | TRBD1 | . | TRBV10-3 | TGTGCCATCAGTCGACGGGACAGGGGGAATTCACCCCTCCACTTT | CAISRRDRGNSPLHF
TRBJ2-7 | TRBD2 | . | TRBV24-1 | TGTGCCACCAGTACCGGGACTAGCTCCTACGAGCAGTACTTC | CATSTGTSSYEQYF
TRBJ2-7 | . | . | TRBV30 | TGTGCCTGGAGTGCCCGGGACACCCTCCTGTACGAGCAGTACTTC | CAWSARDTLLYEQYF
TRBJ2-1 | . | . | TRBV6-5 | TGTGCCAGCAGTTACTCGCCGCGTTCTCTTTACAATGAGCAGTTCTTC | CASSYSPRSLYNEQFF
TRBJ1-2 | . | . | TRBV5-6 | TGTGCCAGCAGTCCTCTTAGGACAGAGATCTATGGCTACACCTTC | CASSPLRTEIYGYTF
TRBJ1-2 | TRBD1 | few | TRBV10-3 | TGTGCCACAACTTCGGGACAGACTAACTATGGCTACACCTTC | CATTSGQTNYGYTF
TRBJ1-4 | . | . | TRBV29-1 | TGCAGCGTTGCAGTACAGGGAGGGGTTGGCACTGAAAAACTGTTTTTT | CSVAVQGGVGTEKLFF
TRBJ1-2 | TRBD1 | . | TRBV24-1 | TGTGCCACCAGTGATTCGACAGGGGGCTCCTATGGCTACACCTTC | CATSDSTGGSYGYTF
TRBJ1-2 | TRBD1 | once | TRBV7-9 | TGTGCCAGCAGCTCCCCGGGGACAGATTTTGGCTACACCTTC | CASSSPGTDFGYTF
TRBJ1-1 | . | . | TRBV7-9 | TGTGCCAGCAGCTTAACAGGGCTCCCTGAAGCTTTCTTT | CASSLTGLPEAFF
TRBJ2-3 | . | . | TRBV5-1 | TGCGCCAGCAGCTTGTATGGGGGCCTTAGCACAGATACGCAGTATTTT | CASSLYGGLSTDTQYF
TRBJ1-1 | . | . | TRBV4-1 | TGCGCCAGCAGCCACGTTCCCGCGGGGAACACTGAAGCTTTCTTT | CASSHVPAGNTEAFF
TRBJ2-1 | TRBD1 | . | TRBV5-4 | TGTGCCAGCAGCTTGGACGCGACGCAGGGGGCGATAGGGTTCTTC | CASSLDATQGAIGFF
TRBJ2-5 | . | . | TRBV11-2 | TGTGCCAGCAGCCCGGGGGTCAGGGACCAGTACTTC | CASSPGVRDQYF
TRBJ1-1 | . | . | TRBV5-5 | TGTGCCAGCAGCTTGGTGTCGACACCGAACACTGAAGCTTTCTTT | CASSLVSTPNTEAFF
TRBJ1-2 | . | . | TRBV2 | TGTGCCAGCAGCCTGCAACGAGATCGTCGAACGGGTGGCTACACCTTC | CASSLQRDRRTGGYTF
TRBJ1-6 | . | . | TRBV9 | TGTGCCAGCAGCGTATCAGGGTCACCCCTCCACTTT | CASSVSGSPLHF
TRBJ2-7 | . | . | TRBV24-1 | TGTGCCACCAGTGCCGCAGGGCGCCACGAGCAGTACTTC | CATSAAGRHEQYF
TRBJ2-3 | . | . | TRBV9 | TGTGCCAGCAGCGCCGGACAGAGCACAGATACGCAGTATTTT | CASSAGQSTDTQYF
TRBJ1-5 | . | . | TRBV12-3/TRBV12-4 | TGTGCCAGCACCACAGGGTCAAATCAGCCCCAGCATTTT | CASTTGSNQPQHF
TRBJ1-2 | TRBD1 | . | TRBV27 | TGTGCCAGCGGTCTTCAGACAGGGTCCGATGGCTACACCTTC | CASGLQTGSDGYTF
TRBJ2-1 | . | . | TRBV4-1 | TGCGCCAGCAGCCCCCCTAGGGGTGAGCAGTTCTTC | CASSPPRGEQFF
TRBJ1-1 | . | . | TRBV30 | TGTGCCTGGAGTGTACTCGTAGAAGCTTTCTTT | CAWSVLVEAFF
TRBJ2-7 | . | many | TRBV23-1 | TGCGCCAGCAGTCAATCGAAGACGGGTCTCTCCTACGAGCAGTACTTC | CASSQSKTGLSYEQYF
TRBJ2-1 | TRBD1 | once | TRBV5-1 | TGCGCCAGCACCTGGACAGGGTCAGGCAATGAGCAGTTCTTC | CASTWTGSGNEQFF
TRBJ1-5 | . | . | TRBV19 | TGTGCCAGTAGTTCCGACAGTAGCAATCAGCCCCAGCATTTT | CASSSDSSNQPQHF
TRBJ1-2 | TRBD1 | few | TRBV2 | TGTGCCAGCAGTCAAACCACCTCCGGGACAGTCTATGGCTACACCTTC | CASSQTTSGTVYGYTF
TRBJ2-1 | . | . | TRBV11-2 | TGTGCCAGCAGAGCCGGGCAGGGGAGATACAATGAGCAGTTCTTC | CASRAGQGRYNEQFF
TRBJ2-4 | . | . | TRBV6-5 | TGTGCCAGCCGACGAGACTACCCAGCCAAAAACATTCAGTACTTC | CASRRDYPAKNIQYF
TRBJ1-1 | . | . | TRBV7-8 | TGTGCCAGCAGCTTAATGGCAGGGGCTGGCACTGAAGCTTTCTTT | CASSLMAGAGTEAFF
TRBJ2-1 | . | . | TRBV5-6 | TGTGCCAGCAGCCATCGAGGGAATGAGCAGTTCTTC | CASSHRGNEQFF
TRBJ2-1 | TRBD2 | . | TRBV5-1 | TGCGCCAGCAGTTTGACGAGCGGGGGAGTCAATGAGCAGTTCTTC | CASSLTSGGVNEQFF
TRBJ2-3 | TRBD1 | . | TRBV18 | TGTGCCAGCTCACCAAGGGGGCCCGATCGACCGGTGAGAAGCACAGATACGCAGTATTTT | CASSPRGPDRPVRSTDTQYF
TRBJ2-5 | . | once | TRBV2 | TGTGCCAGCAGTGAGGGCCAGAAAGAGACCCAGTACTTC | CASSEGQKETQYF
TRBJ1-1 | . | . | TRBV5-1 | TGCGCCAGCAGCTTGGCCGGTGGCGGGACTGAAGCTTTCTTT | CASSLAGGGTEAFF
TRBJ2-1 | TRBD2 | . | TRBV19 | TGTGCCAGTAGTACGACTAGCGTCGATGAGCAGTTCTTC | CASSTTSVDEQFF
TRBJ1-2 | TRBD1 | . | TRBV6-5 | TGTGCCAGCACCGGGACAGCACCGAGGGGCTACACCTTC | CASTGTAPRGYTF
TRBJ2-3 | TRBD2 | . | TRBV2 | TGTGCCAGCACCCCGGCGGCTAGCGGAGATACGCAGTATTTT | CASTPAASGDTQYF
TRBJ1-3 | . | . | TRBV2 | TGTGCCAGCAGTGTGCAGGGGCAAGCTGGAAACACCATATATTTT | CASSVQGQAGNTIYF
TRBJ2-1 | . | . | TRBV14 | TGTGCCAGCAGCCAAGATTTAGAGCCTCCGCAGTTCTTC | CASSQDLEPPQFF